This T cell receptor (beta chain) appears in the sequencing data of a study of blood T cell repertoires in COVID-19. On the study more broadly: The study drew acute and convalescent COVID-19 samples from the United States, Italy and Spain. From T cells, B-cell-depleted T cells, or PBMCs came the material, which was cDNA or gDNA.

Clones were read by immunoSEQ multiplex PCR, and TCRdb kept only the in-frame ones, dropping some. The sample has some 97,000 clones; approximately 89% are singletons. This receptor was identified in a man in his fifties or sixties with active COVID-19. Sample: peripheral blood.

CDR3 sequence: CATRETGRTGELFF. CDR3 bases: TGTGCCACCAGGGAGACAGGGAGAACCGGGGAGCTGTTTTTT. The V gene is TRBV24-1, the J gene TRBJ2-2; 7 nucleotides agree with TRBD1. The CDR3 covers 14 residues. The germline V gene encodes CDR1 KGHDR and CDR2 SFDVKD. The V segment lost 7 bases and the J segment 5 bases; nucleotides outside the gene matches: 6.